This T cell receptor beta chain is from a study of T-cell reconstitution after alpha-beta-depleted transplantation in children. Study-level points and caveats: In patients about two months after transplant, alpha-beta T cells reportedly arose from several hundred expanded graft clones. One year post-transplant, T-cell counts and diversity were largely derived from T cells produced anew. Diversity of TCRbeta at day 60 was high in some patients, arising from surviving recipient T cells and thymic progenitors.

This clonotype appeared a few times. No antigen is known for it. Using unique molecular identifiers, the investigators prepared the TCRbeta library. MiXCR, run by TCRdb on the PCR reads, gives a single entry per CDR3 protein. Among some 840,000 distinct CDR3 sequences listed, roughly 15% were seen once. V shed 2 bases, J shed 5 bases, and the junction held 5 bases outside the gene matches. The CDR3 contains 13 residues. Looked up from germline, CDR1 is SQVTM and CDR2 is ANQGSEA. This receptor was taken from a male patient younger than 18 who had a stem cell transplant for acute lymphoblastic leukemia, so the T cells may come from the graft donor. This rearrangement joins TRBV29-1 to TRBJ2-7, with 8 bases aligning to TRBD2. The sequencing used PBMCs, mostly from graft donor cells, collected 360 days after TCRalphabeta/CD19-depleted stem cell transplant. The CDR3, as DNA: TGCAGCGTTGAACCGGGAGGGAGGGACGAGCAGTACTTC. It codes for CSVEPGGRDEQYF.